A selection of T cell receptor beta chains follows, all from one sample in a study of T cell responses to AZD1222 COVID-19 vaccine. Only in-frame clones appear in the TCRdb table, and some are missing; sequencing was by immunoSEQ multiplex PCR. Of around 70,000 clones in the sample, nearly 90% were seen once. The source was peripheral blood, collected 28 days after the second AZD1222 dose. The receptors derive from an adult who received the AZD1222 COVID-19 vaccine. Each CDR3 is given with its conserved first and last residue. The D gene is left open where the match is weak. Size is stated for part of the rows, as once, few or many counts, or as a class when the clone is expanded.

clone_size: NA
d_call: NA
v_call: TRBV13
j_call: TRBJ2-7
cdr3_aa: CASSSQMRRRERYEQYF
cdr3_nt: TGTGCCAGCAGCTCTCAGATGAGGAGGCGGGAACGGTACGAGCAGTACTTC

clone_size: NA
d_call: NA
v_call: TRBV19
j_call: TRBJ2-7
cdr3_aa: CASSPRDGEQYF
cdr3_nt: TGTGCCAGTAGTCCACGGGATGGCGAGCAGTACTTC

clone_size: NA
d_call: NA
v_call: TRBV6-5
j_call: TRBJ1-1
cdr3_aa: CASSYSRTGNTEAFF
cdr3_nt: TGTGCCAGCAGTTACTCTCGGACGGGGAACACTGAAGCTTTCTTT

clone_size: NA
d_call: TRBD1
v_call: TRBV18
j_call: TRBJ1-1
cdr3_aa: CASSRDRVQAFF
cdr3_nt: TGTGCCAGCTCACGGGACAGGGTTCAAGCTTTCTTT

clone_size: NA
d_call: NA
v_call: TRBV29-1
j_call: TRBJ2-1
cdr3_aa: CSVSYTANEQFF
cdr3_nt: TGCAGCGTCTCATATACCGCTAATGAGCAGTTCTTC

clone_size: NA
d_call: NA
v_call: TRBV21-1
j_call: TRBJ2-5
cdr3_aa: CASSKVGGQQETQYF
cdr3_nt: TGTGCCAGCAGCAAAGTAGGGGGACAACAAGAGACCCAGTACTTC

clone_size: NA
d_call: NA
v_call: TRBV18
j_call: TRBJ1-1
cdr3_aa: CASSGQITEAFF
cdr3_nt: TGTGCCAGCTCAGGACAGATCACTGAAGCTTTCTTT

clone_size: once
d_call: NA
v_call: TRBV7-8
j_call: TRBJ1-6
cdr3_aa: CASSSAQRGNSPLHF
cdr3_nt: TGTGCCAGCAGCTCTGCCCAACGGGGGAATTCACCCCTCCACTTT

clone_size: NA
d_call: NA
v_call: TRBV7-3
j_call: TRBJ1-1
cdr3_aa: CASSSADYTEAFF
cdr3_nt: TGTGCCAGCAGCTCAGCTGATTACACTGAAGCTTTCTTT

clone_size: NA
d_call: NA
v_call: TRBV7-9
j_call: TRBJ2-2
cdr3_aa: CASSGAVRAGAGELFF
cdr3_nt: TGTGCCAGCAGCGGAGCGGTCCGCGCCGGTGCCGGGGAGCTGTTTTTT

clone_size: NA
d_call: TRBD2
v_call: TRBV10-3
j_call: TRBJ2-7
cdr3_aa: CAISEPGLVSYEQYF
cdr3_nt: TGTGCCATCAGTGAACCGGGACTAGTGTCCTACGAGCAGTACTTC

clone_size: NA
d_call: NA
v_call: TRBV7-9
j_call: TRBJ1-1
cdr3_aa: CASSSMQTDYSEAFF
cdr3_nt: TGTGCCAGCAGCTCCATGCAGACAGACTACTCTGAAGCTTTCTTT

clone_size: NA
d_call: TRBD1
v_call: TRBV29-1
j_call: TRBJ2-5
cdr3_aa: CSVEGDRASETQYF
cdr3_nt: TGCAGCGTGGAAGGGGACAGGGCTTCGGAGACCCAGTACTTC

clone_size: NA
d_call: TRBD1
v_call: TRBV6-5
j_call: TRBJ1-2
cdr3_aa: CASSLTLGTGYGYTF
cdr3_nt: TGTGCCAGCAGCCTAACGCTAGGGACAGGGTATGGCTACACCTTC

clone_size: NA
d_call: NA
v_call: TRBV7-9
j_call: TRBJ2-3
cdr3_aa: CASSPDGGDTDTQYF
cdr3_nt: TGTGCCAGCAGCCCGGACGGGGGAGACACAGATACGCAGTATTTT

clone_size: NA
d_call: TRBD1
v_call: TRBV30
j_call: TRBJ1-5
cdr3_aa: CAWGGQGMAQPQHF
cdr3_nt: TGTGCCTGGGGGGGACAGGGCATGGCTCAGCCCCAGCATTTT

clone_size: few
d_call: NA
v_call: TRBV7-2
j_call: TRBJ1-1
cdr3_aa: CASSLRDLGGTEAFF
cdr3_nt: TGTGCCAGCAGCCTAAGGGACCTAGGAGGCACTGAAGCTTTCTTT

clone_size: NA
d_call: NA
v_call: TRBV15
j_call: TRBJ1-5
cdr3_aa: CATSRARDNQPQHF
cdr3_nt: TGTGCCACCAGCAGAGCTCGGGACAATCAGCCCCAGCATTTT

clone_size: NA
d_call: TRBD1
v_call: TRBV4-1
j_call: TRBJ1-4
cdr3_aa: CASSHKSGTVIIFGEKLFF
cdr3_nt: TGCGCCAGCAGCCATAAATCCGGGACAGTTATTATCTTTGGCGAAAAACTGTTTTTT

clone_size: NA
d_call: TRBD1
v_call: TRBV18
j_call: TRBJ2-3
cdr3_aa: CASSPGTAGTDTQYF
cdr3_nt: TGTGCCAGCTCACCCGGGACAGCAGGCACAGATACGCAGTATTTT

clone_size: NA
d_call: TRBD2
v_call: TRBV15
j_call: TRBJ2-3
cdr3_aa: CATSRDPLAGADTQYF
cdr3_nt: TGTGCCACCAGCAGAGATCCCCTAGCGGGAGCAGATACGCAGTATTTT

clone_size: NA
d_call: NA
v_call: TRBV12-5
j_call: TRBJ1-1
cdr3_aa: CASGWGVNTEAFF
cdr3_nt: TGTGCTAGTGGATGGGGCGTGAACACTGAAGCTTTCTTT

clone_size: once
d_call: TRBD2
v_call: TRBV6-2/TRBV6-3
j_call: TRBJ2-3
cdr3_aa: CASTYLAGFRTDTQYF
cdr3_nt: TGTGCCAGCACTTACCTAGCGGGATTTCGCACAGATACGCAGTATTTT

clone_size: NA
d_call: NA
v_call: TRBV7-3
j_call: TRBJ1-1
cdr3_aa: CASSLGVLTEAFF
cdr3_nt: TGTGCCAGCAGCTTAGGGGTTTTGACTGAAGCTTTCTTT

clone_size: NA
d_call: TRBD1
v_call: TRBV10-3
j_call: TRBJ1-1
cdr3_aa: CATGQGKTEAFF
cdr3_nt: TGTGCCACCGGACAGGGGAAAACTGAAGCTTTCTTT

clone_size: NA
d_call: TRBD1
v_call: TRBV10-2
j_call: TRBJ2-4
cdr3_aa: CASSGQAKNIQYF
cdr3_nt: TGCGCCAGCAGCGGACAGGCGAAAAACATTCAGTACTTC

clone_size: NA
d_call: NA
v_call: TRBV19
j_call: TRBJ1-4
cdr3_aa: CASSFSVNGQPLFF
cdr3_nt: TGTGCCAGTAGTTTCTCGGTCAACGGACAGCCACTGTTTTTT

clone_size: NA
d_call: NA
v_call: TRBV5-1
j_call: TRBJ1-2
cdr3_aa: CASSLGVDGNYGYTF
cdr3_nt: TGCGCCAGCAGCTTGGGGGTGGACGGCAACTATGGCTACACCTTC

clone_size: NA
d_call: NA
v_call: TRBV18
j_call: TRBJ2-1
cdr3_aa: CASSPRDKTYNEQFF
cdr3_nt: TGTGCCAGCTCACCACGTGACAAAACCTACAATGAGCAGTTCTTC

clone_size: NA
d_call: TRBD1
v_call: TRBV14
j_call: TRBJ1-4
cdr3_aa: CASSQETDRDYEKLFF
cdr3_nt: TGTGCCAGCAGCCAAGAAACGGACAGGGATTATGAAAAACTGTTTTTT

clone_size: NA
d_call: NA
v_call: TRBV13
j_call: TRBJ2-7
cdr3_aa: CASSQALGGGYEQYF
cdr3_nt: TGTGCCAGCAGCCAGGCACTAGGGGGGGGTTACGAGCAGTACTTC

clone_size: NA
d_call: TRBD1
v_call: TRBV29-1
j_call: TRBJ1-2
cdr3_aa: CSTKTRGGNYGYTF
cdr3_nt: TGCAGTACTAAAACCAGGGGGGGGAACTATGGCTACACCTTC

clone_size: NA
d_call: NA
v_call: TRBV10-3
j_call: TRBJ1-1
cdr3_aa: CAITLGSNTEAFF
cdr3_nt: TGTGCCATCACGCTTGGGAGCAACACTGAAGCTTTCTTT

clone_size: NA
d_call: NA
v_call: TRBV14
j_call: TRBJ2-5
cdr3_aa: CASNRQIQETQYF
cdr3_nt: TGTGCCAGCAACCGACAAATACAAGAGACCCAGTACTTC

clone_size: NA
d_call: TRBD2
v_call: TRBV5-1
j_call: TRBJ2-7
cdr3_aa: CASSLALASGSPYEQYF
cdr3_nt: TGCGCCAGCAGCTTGGCCTTGGCTAGCGGGAGCCCCTACGAGCAGTACTTC

clone_size: NA
d_call: NA
v_call: TRBV23-1
j_call: TRBJ2-1
cdr3_aa: CASSQSSLLCGQFF
cdr3_nt: TGCGCCAGCAGTCAATCGAGCCTCCTCTGCGGGCAGTTCTTC

clone_size: NA
d_call: NA
v_call: TRBV25-1
j_call: TRBJ1-1
cdr3_aa: CASSELGLNTEAFF
cdr3_nt: TGTGCCAGCAGTGAACTGGGGCTGAACACTGAAGCTTTCTTT

clone_size: NA
d_call: TRBD1
v_call: TRBV4-3
j_call: TRBJ2-1
cdr3_aa: CASSQAAGQGNNEQFF
cdr3_nt: TGCGCCAGCAGCCAGGCCGCGGGACAGGGGAACAATGAGCAGTTCTTC

clone_size: NA
d_call: NA
v_call: TRBV7-3
j_call: TRBJ1-6
cdr3_aa: CASSSQGGNSPLHF
cdr3_nt: TGTGCCAGCAGCTCCCAAGGGGGAAATTCACCCCTCCACTTT

clone_size: NA
d_call: TRBD2
v_call: TRBV7-2
j_call: TRBJ2-1
cdr3_aa: CASSLGAGGGYEQFF
cdr3_nt: TGTGCCAGCAGCTTAGGAGCGGGAGGAGGGTATGAGCAGTTCTTC

clone_size: NA
d_call: NA
v_call: TRBV19
j_call: TRBJ1-5
cdr3_aa: CASSYRNQPQHF
cdr3_nt: TGTGCCAGTAGTTACCGGAATCAGCCCCAGCATTTT

clone_size: NA
d_call: NA
v_call: TRBV27
j_call: TRBJ1-4
cdr3_aa: CASRREAVGKLFF
cdr3_nt: TGTGCCAGCCGGCGGGAGGCGGTAGGGAAACTGTTTTTT

clone_size: NA
d_call: TRBD1
v_call: TRBV19
j_call: TRBJ1-5
cdr3_aa: CASSTGQGRGNQPQHF
cdr3_nt: TGTGCCAGTAGTACCGGACAGGGGAGAGGGAATCAGCCCCAGCATTTT

clone_size: NA
d_call: NA
v_call: TRBV6-2/TRBV6-3
j_call: TRBJ1-3
cdr3_aa: CASSYDGGGNTIYF
cdr3_nt: TGTGCCAGCAGTTACGATGGTGGTGGAAACACCATATATTTT

clone_size: NA
d_call: NA
v_call: TRBV2
j_call: TRBJ2-7
cdr3_aa: CASRATRSSYEQYF
cdr3_nt: TGTGCCAGCAGAGCTACCAGGAGCTCCTACGAGCAGTACTTC

clone_size: once
d_call: NA
v_call: TRBV2
j_call: TRBJ1-2
cdr3_aa: CASSAWVPPRRNYGYTF
cdr3_nt: TGTGCCAGCAGTGCCTGGGTACCTCCCCGACGGAACTATGGCTACACCTTC

clone_size: NA
d_call: NA
v_call: TRBV27
j_call: TRBJ1-2
cdr3_aa: CASSFGPRGGGTGGYTF
cdr3_nt: TGTGCCAGCAGTTTTGGGCCCCGGGGGGGTGGAACCGGTGGCTACACCTTC

clone_size: NA
d_call: NA
v_call: TRBV30
j_call: TRBJ1-2
cdr3_aa: CAWSGTALNYGYTF
cdr3_nt: TGTGCCTGGAGTGGGACAGCCCTTAACTATGGCTACACCTTC

clone_size: NA
d_call: TRBD2
v_call: TRBV11-3
j_call: TRBJ2-1
cdr3_aa: CASSWAVAGLDEQFF
cdr3_nt: TGTGCCAGCAGCTGGGCGGTAGCGGGATTAGATGAGCAGTTCTTC

clone_size: few
d_call: TRBD1
v_call: TRBV4-2
j_call: TRBJ2-1
cdr3_aa: CASSHGQGNEQFF
cdr3_nt: TGTGCCAGCAGCCACGGACAGGGCAATGAGCAGTTCTTC

clone_size: NA
d_call: NA
v_call: TRBV6-1
j_call: TRBJ1-3
cdr3_aa: CASSGLGGTYRNTIYF
cdr3_nt: TGTGCCAGCAGTGGGCTGGGAGGAACCTATCGAAACACCATATATTTT

clone_size: NA
d_call: NA
v_call: TRBV19
j_call: TRBJ1-5
cdr3_aa: CASSFPGGRNQPQHF
cdr3_nt: TGTGCCAGTAGTTTCCCGGGGGGTCGAAATCAGCCCCAGCATTTT

clone_size: few
d_call: TRBD1
v_call: TRBV6-5
j_call: TRBJ1-5
cdr3_aa: CASSLGQADQPQHF
cdr3_nt: TGTGCCAGCAGCCTTGGACAGGCCGATCAGCCCCAGCATTTT

clone_size: NA
d_call: NA
v_call: TRBV6-5
j_call: TRBJ1-2
cdr3_aa: CASSYPRDDNYGYTF
cdr3_nt: TGTGCCAGCAGTTACCCGCGAGACGATAACTATGGCTACACCTTC

clone_size: NA
d_call: TRBD2
v_call: TRBV3-1/TRBV3-2
j_call: TRBJ2-7
cdr3_aa: CASSQDASGSGEQYF
cdr3_nt: TGTGCCAGCAGCCAAGATGCTAGCGGGTCAGGCGAGCAGTACTTC

clone_size: once
d_call: NA
v_call: TRBV11-2
j_call: TRBJ2-7
cdr3_aa: CATHRVPSYEQYF
cdr3_nt: TGTGCCACCCACAGGGTCCCCTCCTACGAGCAGTACTTC

clone_size: few
d_call: NA
v_call: TRBV6-5
j_call: TRBJ1-3
cdr3_aa: CASSYSHRSSGNTIYF
cdr3_nt: TGTGCCAGCAGTTACTCGCACAGGTCCTCTGGAAACACCATATATTTT